A single T cell receptor (beta chain) is shown here with its context. Sequence at one end of the junction differs from germline and may be a read error. An absence of ophthalmopathy progression within 18 months meant stable Graves' hyperthyroidism. The data were taken from a study of T cells in Graves' hyperthyroidism and ophthalmopathy. The CDR3 regions of TCR beta were amplified from RNA transcripts. The study used the HTBI primer set for a first-round RT-PCR of the TCR CDR3. From the multiplex PCR reads, TCRdb called clonotypes with MiXCR, one entry per CDR3 protein. The data show 250,000 to 300,000 distinct CDR3 sequences, with around 15% seen just once and 7.9% held by the top ten. This clonotype was sampled from a woman in her thirties or forties with Graves' hyperthyroidism. Sequencing used blood.

The CDR3: CASSLRAGGGEAQYF. The CDR3 DNA reads as TGTGCCAGCAGTTTACGGGCAGGGGGAGGAGAGGCCCAGTACTTC. This chain joins TRBV12-3 or TRBV12-4 and TRBJ2-5; TRBD1 might be the D (7 bases). The CDR3 has 15 residues.